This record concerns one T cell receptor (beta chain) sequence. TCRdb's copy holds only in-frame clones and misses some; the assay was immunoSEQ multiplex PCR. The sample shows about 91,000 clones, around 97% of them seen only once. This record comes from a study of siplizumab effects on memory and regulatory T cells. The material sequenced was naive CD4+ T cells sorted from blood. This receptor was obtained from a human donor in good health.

This chain's CDR3 is CASGDIRYEQYF. CDR3 nucleotide sequence: TGTGCCAGCGGGGACATACGATACGAGCAGTACTTC. The V gene is TRBV6-6, the J gene TRBJ2-7; TRBD1 might be the D (6 bases). The length of the CDR3 is 12 residues. Germline CDR1 reads MNHNY; CDR2 reads SVGAGI (reference sequence). Trimming stripped 8 bases from V and 4 bases from J, with 12 bases between.